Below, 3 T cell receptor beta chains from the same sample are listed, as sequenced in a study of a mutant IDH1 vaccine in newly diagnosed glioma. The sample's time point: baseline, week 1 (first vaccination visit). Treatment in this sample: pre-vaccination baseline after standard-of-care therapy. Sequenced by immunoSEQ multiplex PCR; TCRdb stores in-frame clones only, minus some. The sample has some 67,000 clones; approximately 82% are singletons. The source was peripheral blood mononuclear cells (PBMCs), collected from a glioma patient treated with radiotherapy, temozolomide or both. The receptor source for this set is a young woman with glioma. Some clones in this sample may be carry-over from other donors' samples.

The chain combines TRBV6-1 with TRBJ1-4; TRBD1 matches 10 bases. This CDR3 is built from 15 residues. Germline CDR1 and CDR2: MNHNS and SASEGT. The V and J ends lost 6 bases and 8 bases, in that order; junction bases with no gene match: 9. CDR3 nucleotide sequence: TGTGCCAGCAGCCTAATCGGGACAGGGGACGAAAAACTGTTTTTT. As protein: CASSLIGTGDEKLFF.

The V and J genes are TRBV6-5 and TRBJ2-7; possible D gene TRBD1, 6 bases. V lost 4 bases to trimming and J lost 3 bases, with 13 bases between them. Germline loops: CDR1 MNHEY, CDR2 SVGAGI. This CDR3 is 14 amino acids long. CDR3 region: CASSSTLGGYEQYF. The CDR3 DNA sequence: TGTGCCAGCAGTTCAACACTAGGGGGCTACGAGCAGTACTTC.

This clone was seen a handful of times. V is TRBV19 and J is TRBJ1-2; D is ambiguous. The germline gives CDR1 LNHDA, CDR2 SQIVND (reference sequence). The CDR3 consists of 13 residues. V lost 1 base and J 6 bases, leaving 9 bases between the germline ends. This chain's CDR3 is CASSIGSSHGYTF. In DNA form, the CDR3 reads TGTGCCAGTAGTATAGGAAGCTCCCATGGCTACACCTTC.